Listed here are 20 T cell receptor beta chains from one sample, sequenced in a study of fetal regulatory T cell absence and autoimmunity (dated by TCRdb to the late 2010s). Library construction relied on the immunoSEQ multiplex PCR assay. As stored in TCRdb, this immuneACCESS dataset retains in-frame rearrangements with V and J assigned. A fraction of the clones does not appear; measured against another copy, unresolved V genes explain less than half of the discrepancy, and the remainder lacks a known reason. In this sample the table shows roughly 95,000 clones, about 78% of which occur a single time. The leading ten clones occupy roughly 2% of the sample. The specimen was pancreas tissue. These receptors originate from a male donor with IPEX syndrome.

This clone has just one count. V is TRBV4-1 and J is TRBJ2-3; TRBD2 matches 16 bases. Germline V gene data show CDR1 as MGHRA and CDR2 as YSYEKL. J was trimmed by 6 bases and V by 1 base; bases with no gene match: 16. This CDR3 contains 21 residues. CDR3 residues: CASSQASEKGLAGGPKDTQYF. The CDR3 bases are TGCGCCAGCAGCCAAGCGTCCGAGAAGGGACTAGCGGGGGGGCCTAAGGATACGCAGTATTTT.

The chain couples TRBV30 to TRBJ2-1; 9 nucleotides line up with TRBD2. Trimming at V came to 5 bases and at J to 3 bases, leaving 14 bases not matched to a gene. CDR1 and CDR2 (germline): GTSNPN, SVGIG (reference sequence). This CDR3 comprises 17 residues. The CDR3 is CAWDTGLLAGVYNEQFF. CDR3 DNA sequence: TGTGCCTGGGACACAGGGTTACTAGCGGGTGTCTACAATGAGCAGTTCTTC. Full variable domain (missing parts from reference TRBV30 and TRBJ2-1): SQTIHQWPATLVQPVGSPLSLECTVEGTSNPNLYWYRQAAGRGLQLLFYSVGIGQISSEVPQNLSASRPQDRQFILSSKKLLLSDSGFYLCAWDTGLLAGVYNEQFFGPGTRLTVL.

The chain employs TRBV7-9 and TRBJ1-4; D is uncertain. Trimming took off 1 base at V and 4 bases at J, with 7 bases between the two ends. CDR1 is SEHNR, CDR2 FQNEAQ, per germline (reference sequence). CDR3 length: 14 residues. The CDR3 region is CASSLGRNNEKLFF. As DNA, the CDR3 is TGTGCCAGCAGCTTAGGGCGGAATAATGAAAAACTGTTTTTT. The variable domain in full, completed from reference TRBV7-9 and TRBJ1-4, reads DTGVSQNPRHKITKRGQNVTFRCDPISEHNRLYWYRQTLGQGPEFLTYFQNEAQLEKSRLLSDRFSAERPKGSFSTLEIQRTEQGDSAMYLCASSLGRNNEKLFFGSGTQLSVL.

This chain joins TRBV10-3 and TRBJ2-3, with a tentative D call TRBD2 (5 bases). Germline V gene sequence: CDR1 ENHRY, CDR2 SYGVKD. The CDR3 has 16 amino acids. V dropped 6 bases and J dropped 0 bases, with 16 bases sitting between them. The CDR3: CAISMDGLSSTDTQYF. The DNA for the CDR3 is TGTGCCATCAGCATGGACGGACTTTCTAGCACAGATACGCAGTATTTT.

V gene TRBV19 combines with J gene TRBJ2-6; D possibly corresponds to TRBD1 (6 bases). The germline CDR1 and CDR2 sequences are LNHDA and SQIVND (reference sequence). V lost 6 bases and J lost 2, with 8 bases in between. The CDR3 has 14 amino acids. The CDR3, as DNA: TGTGCCAGTAGCCACAGGGCTGGGGCCAACGTCCTGACTTTC. As protein: CASSHRAGANVLTF. The full variable domain, with the rest looked up from reference TRBV19 and TRBJ2-6, is DGGITQSPKYLFRKEGQNVTLSCEQNLNHDAMYWYRQDPGQGLRLIYYSQIVNDFQKGDIAEGYSVSREKKESFPLTVTSAQKNPTAFYLCASSHRAGANVLTFGAGSRLTVL.

V gene TRBV4-3 combines with J gene TRBJ2-3; 9 positions match TRBD2. V gave up 0 bases and J gave up 1 base; unmatched junction bases: 5. The CDR3 is made up of 17 amino acids. Germline V lookup: CDR1 LGHNA, CDR2 YSLEER. As DNA, the CDR3 is TGCGCCAGCAGCCAAGATCTACCTAGCGGGGGCACAGATACGCAGTATTTT. Its translation is CASSQDLPSGGTDTQYF.

The J gene is TRBJ2-3, the V gene TRBV2; D is undetermined. Germline CDR1 is SNHLY and CDR2 is FYNNEI. V was clipped by 3 bases and J by 5 bases, with 12 bases between them. There are 14 residues in the CDR3. The CDR3, as DNA: TGTGCCAGCAGTGATTCTTACTGGGGAGATACGCAGTATTTT. Its protein product is CASSDSYWGDTQYF.

The chain uses TRBV7-8 and TRBJ2-1; unclear D gene. Trimming took 2 bases from V and 5 from J, leaving 13 bases between them. CDR3 length: 15 residues. The germline V gene has CDR1 SGHVS and CDR2 FQNEAQ. In DNA form, the CDR3 reads TGTGCCAGCAGCTTACTCGTGACGAGAAACAATGAGCAGTTCTTC. Amino acid sequence: CASSLLVTRNNEQFF.

This chain uses TRBV4-3 with TRBJ2-6; D call uncertain. The CDR3 extends over 14 amino acids. V lost 3 bases and J 4 bases, leaving 7 bases between the germline ends. Germline CDR1 LGHNA, CDR2 YSLEER. CDR3 DNA: TGCGCCAGCAGCCAGGGGTGGGGGGCCAACGTCCTGACTTTC. Translating gives CASSQGWGANVLTF.

V usage is TRBV19 and J usage is TRBJ2-1, with D possibly called TRBD1 or TRBD2 (5 bases each). This CDR3 spans 16 amino acids. The germline CDR1 and CDR2 sequences are LNHDA and SQIVND (reference sequence). V dropped 2 bases and J dropped 9 bases, with 20 bases sitting between them. The chain's CDR3 is CASSILRIPTGGEQFF. CDR3 sequence (DNA): TGTGCCAGTAGTATACTGAGAATTCCTACTGGGGGTGAGCAGTTCTTC.

This chain links TRBV5-1 with TRBJ2-7; D is possibly TRBD2 (6 bases). CDR3 length: 14 residues. Germline lookup yields CDR1 SGHRS and CDR2 YFSETQ. V gave up 0 bases and J gave up 2 bases, with 9 bases separating them. In nucleotides, the CDR3 is TGCGCCAGCAGCTTGGGACTAGGGGCCTACGAGCAGTACTTC. Residues: CASSLGLGAYEQYF.

The CDR3 region is CASRVPGLAGYGELFF. CDR3 nucleotide sequence: TGTGCCAGCAGAGTTCCGGGACTAGCGGGATACGGGGAGCTGTTTTTT. The genes are TRBV7-2 and TRBJ2-2; 13 nucleotides align to TRBD2. CDR1 SGHTA and CDR2 FQGNSA come from the germline V gene. The CDR3 length is 16 residues. J gave up 7 bases and V 6 bases, and 8 bases lay outside the gene matches.

The chain uses TRBV13 and TRBJ2-3, with 7 bases that match TRBD2. CDR3 length equals 15 residues. CDR1 and CDR2 from the germline V gene are PRHDT and FYEKMQ (reference sequence). After removal of 2 bases from V and 4 bases from J, the junction contained 6 bases not matched to a gene. CDR3 loop: CASSLIKGRADTQYF. CDR3 DNA: TGTGCCAGCAGCTTAATAAAAGGGAGGGCAGATACGCAGTATTTT.

The table lists this clone with a count of one. This chain uses TRBV5-8 with TRBJ1-4; D ambiguous. Germline V lookup: CDR1 SGHTS, CDR2 YDEGEE. Trimming cost V 2 bases and J 5 bases, with 10 bases left between them. This CDR3 comprises 14 residues. CDR3 residues: CASSLRLRNEKLFF. Written as DNA, the CDR3 is TGTGCCAGCAGCTTAAGACTGAGGAATGAAAAACTGTTTTTT.

By share, this clone ranks as large. The rearrangement joins TRBV15 to TRBJ1-5, with D possibly being TRBD1 (6 bases). The CDR3 consists of 15 residues. V lost 0 bases and J lost 3, with 9 bases in between. Germline CDR1 reads LNHNV; CDR2 reads YYDKDF (reference sequence). The CDR3 DNA follows: TGTGCCACCAGCAGAGATGGGGGGGCCAATCAGCCCCAGCATTTT. Protein: CATSRDGGANQPQHF.

The chain carries TRBV11-3 and TRBJ2-7, with TRBD1 as a possible D gene (6 bases). The CDR3 extends over 12 amino acids. CDR1 is SGHNT and CDR2 is YENEEA in the germline V gene. V was clipped by 8 bases and J by 3 bases, with 11 bases between them. The CDR3 region is CASSGQRYEQYF. The CDR3 DNA reads as TGTGCCAGCTCAGGACAGCGCTACGAGCAGTACTTC.

V is TRBV13 and J is TRBJ2-5, with 12 bases fitting TRBD2. CDR1 is PRHDT and CDR2 is FYEKMQ in the germline V gene (reference sequence). The CDR3 totals 15 residues. The V segment lost 0 bases and the J segment 5 bases; nucleotides outside the gene matches: 1. As DNA, the CDR3 is TGTGCCAGCAGCTTAGGGCTAGCGGGAGGGGAGACCCAGTACTTC. It is translated as CASSLGLAGGETQYF.

The V and J genes are TRBV5-4 and TRBJ1-2; a weak D match, TRBD1 (6 bases). The CDR3 spans 13 residues. V lost 4 bases, J lost 2 bases, and 9 bases lay in between. Germline V gives CDR1 SGHNT, CDR2 YYREEE (reference sequence). DNA of the CDR3: TGTGCCAGCAGCAGTACAGGGAACTATGGCTACACCTTC. Protein: CASSSTGNYGYTF.

V usage is TRBV12-5 and J usage is TRBJ2-4, with D maybe TRBD2 (5 bases). V was pared by 8 bases and J by 0 bases, with 14 bases between. The CDR3 contains 15 residues. Germline V lookup: CDR1 LGHNT, CDR2 FRNRAP. The CDR3 loop is CASSPNSGAKNIQYF. In DNA, the CDR3 is TGTGCTAGTTCCCCCAACAGCGGAGCCAAAAACATTCAGTACTTC.

The chain links TRBV27 to TRBJ2-7; either TRBD1 or TRBD2 may supply D (5 bases each). Trimming stripped 4 bases from V and 3 bases from J, with 13 bases between. Germline CDR1 MNHEY, CDR2 SMNVEV (reference sequence). CDR3 length: 14 amino acids. CDR3: CASSSTGRFYEQYF. CDR3 coding DNA: TGTGCCAGCAGTTCCACGGGACGGTTCTACGAGCAGTACTTC.